These 25 T cell receptor beta chains originate from one sample sequenced in a study of blood T cells in healthy people across ages (dated by TCRdb to the mid-2010s). The library was made by 5' RACE. This sample was sequenced with an Illumina HiSeq 2500. A second about 7 to 12 cycle PCR used a sample-barcoded 5' primer and a J-beta primer mix. TCRdb's own reprocessing of the public reads used fastp at Q25 and MiXCR and kept productive beta chains. Each CDR3 protein appears once, grouped with its most common genes and DNA. This sample comprises 600,000 to 850,000 distinct CDR3 sequences, 40% to 45% of them detected only once. The ten top clones hold 20% to 25% of the sample. Sequenced: blood. The receptors were gathered from a woman aged 55-70 years in good health.

In this sample, this clonotype turned up a few times. V and J are TRBV2 and TRBJ2-1, with D maybe TRBD2 (6 bases). Between the trimmed V and J ends, which lost 6 bases and 5 bases, there was a span of 11 bases. The germline gives CDR1 SNHLY, CDR2 FYNNEI. The CDR3 length is 13 residues. CDR3 bases: TGTGCCAGCAGCTGGGGGGAAAACAATGAGCAGTTCTTC. Translation: CASSWGENNEQFF.

CDR3 region: CASSPKVGVSYEQYF. CDR3 bases: TGTGCCAGCAGCCCCAAGGTGGGGGTCTCCTACGAGCAGTACTTC. This chain links TRBV3-1 with TRBJ2-7; D tentatively fits TRBD1 or TRBD2 (5 bases each). Looked up from germline, CDR1 is LGHDT and CDR2 is YNNKEL (reference sequence). V lost 4 bases, J lost 0 bases, and 13 bases lay in between. This CDR3 is built from 15 residues.

V usage is TRBV20-1 and J usage is TRBJ2-3; 8 nucleotides align to TRBD1. This CDR3 has 16 residues. CDR1 and CDR2 (germline): DFQATT, SNEGSKA (reference sequence). V was pared by 2 bases and J by 4 bases, with 11 bases of the junction left unmatched. The CDR3 coding sequence is TGCAGTGCTAGACTACCCAGGACAGGGATACCAGATACGCAGTATTTT. This gives the protein CSARLPRTGIPDTQYF.

This chain links TRBV2 with TRBJ1-2; D uncertain. This CDR3 has 13 amino acids. V shed 5 bases and J shed 6 bases, with 13 bases lying between them. Germline values: CDR1 SNHLY, CDR2 FYNNEI. CDR3 sequence: CASSRPLGDGYTF. The CDR3 bases are TGTGCCAGCAGTAGACCCCTTGGAGATGGCTACACCTTC.

This clonotype has only a few counts. The chain employs TRBV5-6 and TRBJ2-3, with D uncertain. The CDR3 has 16 residues. Trimming left V 4 bases short and J 1 base short, with 16 bases between. Germline loops: CDR1 SGHDT, CDR2 YYEEEE. CDR3 in amino acids: CASSRPKSRGTDTQYF. The CDR3 region has the DNA TGTGCCAGCAGCCGGCCGAAAAGTCGGGGCACAGATACGCAGTATTTT.

This chain connects TRBV15 to TRBJ2-4; TRBD2 is a possible D gene (6 bases). V lost 8 bases to trimming and J lost 1 base, with 6 bases between them. Germline values: CDR1 LNHNV, CDR2 YYDKDF (reference sequence). The CDR3 totals 12 residues. The CDR3 spells CATGGAKNIQYF. The CDR3 DNA sequence: TGTGCCACCGGAGGGGCCAAAAACATTCAGTACTTC.

CDR3 sequence (DNA): TGCAGTGCCAGGGGGACTAGCGGGGACCCCTACGAGCAGTTCTTC. This codes for CSARGTSGDPYEQFF. This chain links TRBV20-1 with TRBJ2-1, with 13 nucleotides matching TRBD2. Per germline, CDR1 DFQATT and CDR2 SNEGSKA (reference sequence). CDR3 length: 15 amino acids. V dropped 6 bases and J dropped 10; count of bases not matched to a gene: 12.

J is TRBJ1-6 and V is TRBV20-1, with D unresolved. The V gene's germline CDR1 is DFQATT and CDR2 SNEGSKA (reference sequence). The V end lost 6 bases, the J end lost 9 bases, and 15 bases lay between the germline ends. The CDR3 totals 13 residues. The CDR3, as DNA: TGCAGTGCCACTGACAATAGGGCTTCACCCCTCCACTTT. The encoded protein is CSATDNRASPLHF.

Many counts were recorded for this clonotype. V usage is TRBV29-1 and J usage is TRBJ2-7; D call uncertain. The CDR3 has 11 amino acids. CDR1 and CDR2 (germline): SQVTM, ANQGSEA. V was trimmed by 3 bases and J by 6 bases, leaving 9 bases between them. The CDR3 is CSVDPPAEQYF. CDR3 sequence (DNA): TGCAGCGTTGACCCCCCCGCCGAGCAGTACTTC.

In regard to this clonotype: A much bigger clone sits one base away, suggesting this may be a read error. This sequence joins TRBV6-5 and TRBJ2-4, with D possibly being TRBD1 (5 bases). This CDR3 region has 15 residues. Germline V CDR1 and CDR2: MNHEY, SVGAGI. The V gene lost 1 base and the J gene lost 2 bases, with 9 bases spanning the gap. The CDR3 is CASSYLGDTKNIQYF. CDR3 bases: TGTGCCAGCAGTTACTTAGGGGATACCAAAAACATTCAGTACTTC.

V is TRBV5-1 and J is TRBJ2-7, with D perhaps TRBD1 (5 bases). Between the trimmed V and J ends, which lost 4 bases and 4 bases, there was a span of 9 bases. The CDR3 totals 12 residues. Germline-derived CDR1 and CDR2 are SGHRS and YFSETQ. Written as DNA, the CDR3 is TGCGCCAGCAGCATGACAGAATACGAGCAGTACTTC. Translating gives CASSMTEYEQYF.

Regarding this clonotype: At one of its ends the junction is not consistent with the germline gene, which may arise from a read error. V is TRBV28 and J is TRBJ2-1; perhaps D is TRBD1 or TRBD2 (7 bases each). The germline gives CDR1 MDHEN, CDR2 SYDVKM. The CDR3 has 16 amino acids. The CDR3 DNA reads as TGTGCCTGCAGACCCATCGACAGGGACTACTACAATGAGCAGTTCTTC. The encoded protein is CACRPIDRDYYNEQFF.

In its sample, this clonotype was seen a few times. V gene TRBV6-5 combines with J gene TRBJ2-4; D may be TRBD1 (5 bases). The J call is uncertain, as TRBJ2-7 better fits the DNA end. Germline V gives CDR1 MNHEY, CDR2 SVGAGI. The CDR3 is 16 amino acids. The CDR3 reads CASSPIGAVSFYEQYF. DNA of the CDR3: TGTGCCAGCAGCCCCATAGGGGCAGTGTCTTTCTACGAGCAGTACTTC.

The V call is TRBV7-9, the J call TRBJ1-1, with D possibly TRBD1 on 6 matching bases. The CDR3 has 14 amino acids. The V end lost 5 bases, the J end lost 1 base, and 11 bases lay between the germline ends. Germline assignment: CDR1 SEHNR and CDR2 FQNEAQ (reference sequence). CDR3 DNA: TGTGCCAGCAGCCAGATGACAGGGAACACTGAAGCTTTCTTT. Translated, it gives CASSQMTGNTEAFF.

The gene calls are TRBV20-1 and TRBJ1-2; D is uncertain. The CDR3 totals 13 residues. Germline-derived CDR1 and CDR2 are DFQATT and SNEGSKA (reference sequence). The V end lost 8 bases, the J end lost 1 base, and 14 bases lay between the germline ends. The CDR3 DNA reads as TGCAGTCCCCCACCGGACCGTAACTATGGCTACACCTTC. It translates to CSPPPDRNYGYTF.

The chain is built from TRBV5-1 and TRBJ2-1; no reliable D call. The CDR3 length is 13 residues. The V end lost 2 bases, the J end lost 7 bases, and 10 bases lay between the germline ends. Germline values: CDR1 SGHRS, CDR2 YFSETQ. CDR3 DNA: TGCGCCAGCAGCTTCCTTCCTGGGAATGAGCAGTTCTTC. It yields the protein CASSFLPGNEQFF. Full variable domain (remainder filled in from reference TRBV5-1 and TRBJ2-1): KAGVTQTPRYLIKTRGQQVTLSCSPISGHRSVSWYQQTPGQGLQFLFEYFSETQRNKGNFPGRFSGRQFSNSRSEMNVSTLELGDSALYLCASSFLPGNEQFFGPGTRLTVL.

V is TRBV29-1 and J is TRBJ2-7; D perhaps matches TRBD2 (6 bases). Trimming pared 6 bases from V and 4 bases from J, leaving 19 bases between. Per the germline V gene, CDR1 is SQVTM and CDR2 is ANQGSEA. CDR3 length: 14 amino acids. The CDR3 reads CSVPRGSTPYEQYF. CDR3 coding DNA: TGCAGCGTCCCCCGGGGGTCCACACCTTACGAGCAGTACTTC.

There are many counts of this clonotype. The chain joins TRBV10-3 to TRBJ2-5; D is tentatively TRBD1 or TRBD2 (5 bases each). The CDR3 has 13 amino acids. V lost 4 bases and J 1 base, leaving 7 bases between the germline ends. The germline CDR1 and CDR2 sequences are ENHRY and SYGVKD. CDR3 sequence reads: CAISAGTQETQYF. The CDR3, as DNA: TGTGCCATCAGTGCGGGGACCCAAGAGACCCAGTACTTC.

The V and J genes are TRBV7-9 and TRBJ1-2; D ambiguous. Germline V CDR1 and CDR2: SEHNR, FQNEAQ (reference sequence). The CDR3 totals 14 residues. With 1 base removed from V and 6 bases from J, the gap between germline ends came to 12 bases. In DNA form, the CDR3 reads TGTGCCAGCAGCTTAGGTTCTCAAAGGGATGGCTACACCTTC. Its translation is CASSLGSQRDGYTF.

Note on this clonotype: This sequence may be a read error, since a much larger clone differs from it by one base. The chain uses TRBV29-1 and TRBJ1-5; D remains unclear. The length of the CDR3 is 12 residues. Looked up from germline, CDR1 is SQVTM and CDR2 is ANQGSEA. The CDR3 is CSVRESSQPQHF. As DNA, the CDR3 is TGCAGCGTTAGGGAGAGCAGTCAGCCCCAGCATTTT.

V and J are TRBV4-3 and TRBJ2-1; 8 bases are shared with TRBD2. Germline V gene data show CDR1 as LGHNA and CDR2 as YSLEER. The CDR3 sequence is 17 residues long. J was trimmed by 11 bases and V by 1 base; bases with no gene match: 16. The CDR3 spells CASSQGVTGGPMIKQFF. As DNA, the CDR3 is TGCGCCAGCAGCCAAGGGGTCACGGGAGGGCCAATGATTAAGCAGTTCTTC.

The chain carries TRBV11-2 and TRBJ2-1, with TRBD2 matching over 7 bases. V was clipped by 6 bases and J by 0 bases; unmatched bases: 5. Per the germline V gene, CDR1 is SGHAT and CDR2 is FQNNGV. The CDR3 consists of 15 residues. In DNA form, the CDR3 reads TGTGCCAGCAGGGTGGGCGGGGGCTCCTACAATGAGCAGTTCTTC. This translates into CASRVGGGSYNEQFF.

The rearrangement links TRBV20-1 to TRBJ1-2; unclear D gene. Trimming removed 0 bases at V and 7 bases at J, with 12 bases between. CDR3 length: 13 residues. Per germline, CDR1 DFQATT and CDR2 SNEGSKA (reference sequence). CDR3 protein: CSARDPTVVGYTF. CDR3 DNA: TGCAGTGCTAGAGATCCCACAGTTGTTGGCTACACCTTC.

The V gene is TRBV2, the J gene TRBJ1-3; D is unclear. The germline V gene encodes CDR1 SNHLY and CDR2 FYNNEI. This CDR3 is 15 amino acids long. Between the trimmed V and J ends, which lost 0 bases and 0 bases, there was a span of 6 bases. CDR3 sequence reads: CASSEAYGSGNTIYF. DNA for the CDR3: TGTGCCAGCAGTGAAGCGTATGGCTCTGGAAACACCATATATTTT.

This clonotype was picked up many times. This chain links TRBV3-1 with TRBJ2-1; 9 bases are shared with TRBD1. The CDR3 extends over 14 amino acids. J was trimmed by 8 bases and V by 4 bases; bases with no gene match: 6. Germline V gene sequence: CDR1 LGHDT, CDR2 YNNKEL (reference sequence). CDR3 sequence (DNA): TGTGCCAGCAGCCCGGGACAGGGAATCGATGAGCAGTTCTTC. Its translation is CASSPGQGIDEQFF.